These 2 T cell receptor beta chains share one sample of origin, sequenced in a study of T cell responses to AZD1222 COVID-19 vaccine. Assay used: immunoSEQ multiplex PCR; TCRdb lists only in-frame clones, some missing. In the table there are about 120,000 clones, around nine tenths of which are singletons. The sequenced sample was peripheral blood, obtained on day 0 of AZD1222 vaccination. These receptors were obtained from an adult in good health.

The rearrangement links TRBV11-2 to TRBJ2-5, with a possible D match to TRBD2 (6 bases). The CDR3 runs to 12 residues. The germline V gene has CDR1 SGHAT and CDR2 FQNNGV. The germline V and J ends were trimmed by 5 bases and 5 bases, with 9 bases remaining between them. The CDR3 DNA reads TGTGCCAGCAGCCGGGAGTGGGAGACCCAGTACTTC. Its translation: CASSREWETQYF.

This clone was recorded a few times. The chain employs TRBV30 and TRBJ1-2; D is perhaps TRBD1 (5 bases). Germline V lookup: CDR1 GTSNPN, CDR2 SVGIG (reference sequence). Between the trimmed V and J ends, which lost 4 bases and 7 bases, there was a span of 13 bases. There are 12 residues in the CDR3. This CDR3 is CAWTRDSGGYTF. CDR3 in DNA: TGTGCCTGGACCCGGGACTCCGGTGGCTACACCTTC.